This TCR beta chain was recorded in a study of T cells in Graves' hyperthyroidism and ophthalmopathy. Orbital computed tomography and thyroid ultrasound, together with serum TRAb and thyroxine and clinical symptoms, were used for diagnoses. Researchers amplified the TCR beta CDR3 regions from RNA transcripts. Primed by the HTBI set, a first-round RT-PCR was run on the TCR CDR3. TCRdb used MiXCR to reprocess the multiplex PCR reads, holding one entry per CDR3 protein. The data show about 270,000 distinct CDR3 sequences, about 15% seen once. There are many counts of this clonotype. This receptor was identified in a woman in her forties or fifties with Graves' hyperthyroidism that later progressed to Graves' ophthalmopathy. Sequenced: blood.

CDR3 DNA sequence: TGCAGTGCGGAGGGAGGGACAACTAATGAAAAACTGTTTTTT. Its translation is CSAEGGTTNEKLFF. V is TRBV20-1 and J is TRBJ1-4; no firm D call. The V gene lost 6 bases and the J gene lost 0 bases, with 11 bases spanning the gap. CDR3 length equals 14 residues. The germline V gene encodes CDR1 DFQATT and CDR2 SNEGSKA (reference sequence).